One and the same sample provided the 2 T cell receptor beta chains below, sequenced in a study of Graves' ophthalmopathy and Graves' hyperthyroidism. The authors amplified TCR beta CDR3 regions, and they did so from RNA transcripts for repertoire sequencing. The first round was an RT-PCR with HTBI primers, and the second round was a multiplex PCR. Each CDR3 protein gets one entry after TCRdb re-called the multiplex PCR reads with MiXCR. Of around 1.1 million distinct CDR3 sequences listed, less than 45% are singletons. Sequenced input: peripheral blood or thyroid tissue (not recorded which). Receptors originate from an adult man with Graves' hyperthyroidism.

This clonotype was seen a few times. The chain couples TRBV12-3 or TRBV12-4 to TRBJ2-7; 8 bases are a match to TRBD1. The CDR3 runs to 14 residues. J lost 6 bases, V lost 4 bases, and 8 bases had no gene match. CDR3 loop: CASSSGQGRFEQYF. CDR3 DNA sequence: TGTGCCAGCAGTTCCGGACAGGGAAGGTTCGAGCAGTACTTC.

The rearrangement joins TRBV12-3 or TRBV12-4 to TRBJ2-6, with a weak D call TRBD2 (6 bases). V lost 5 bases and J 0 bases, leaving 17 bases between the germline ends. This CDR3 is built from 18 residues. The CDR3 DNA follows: TGTGCCAGCAGTGAACCCCCGGGGGAAGACTCTGGGGCCAACGTCCTGACTTTC. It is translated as CASSEPPGEDSGANVLTF.